This T cell receptor (beta chain) was identified in a study of graft-versus-host responses after intestinal transplantation. Study-wide results and limits: GvH clones turned up in recipient marrow; some had shown up first in ileum or blood.

Only in-frame clones appear in the TCRdb table, and some are missing; sequencing was by immunoSEQ multiplex PCR. In the table there are 78,000 or so clones, around 90% of which are singletons. Remarks on this clone: The antigen remains undetermined.

Germline trimming cut 6 bases from V and 5 bases from J; bases unmatched to any gene: 9. Germline assignment: CDR1 MNHEY and CDR2 SMNVEV (reference sequence). The CDR3 extends over 14 amino acids. This sequence joins TRBV27 and TRBJ2-7; 8 nucleotides line up with TRBD1. The sequence derives from a human donor who was the organ donor for an intestinal transplant. Sequenced here: unstimulated CD8+ T cells sorted from spleen or lymph node cells, sampled before transplant. The CDR3 DNA reads as TGTGCCAGCAGGCCAGGGGGCCAGAGGAACGAGCAGTACTTC. Protein product: CASRPGGQRNEQYF.